These 16 T cell receptor beta chains were all obtained from the same sample, sequenced in a study of patients and donors after allogeneic stem cell transplantation. TCRdb redid the calling of the RT-PCR reads with MiXCR, one entry per CDR3 protein. This repertoire shows hundreds of thousands of distinct CDR3 sequences, under 20% found once; its top ten account for 7.2%. Sequences were obtained from blood, either unsorted or a sorted T cell fraction (not recorded which). These receptors came from a human donor who was either an allogeneic HSCT recipient or a stem cell or donor lymphocyte infusion donor (not recorded which). It is not recorded whose cells these are; they may come from a transplant donor.

This clonotype was counted ten times or more. The chain combines TRBV4-1 with TRBJ1-1; D is perhaps TRBD1 (6 bases). This CDR3 has 15 residues. The germline V gene encodes CDR1 MGHRA and CDR2 YSYEKL. V was shortened by 1 base and J by 0 bases, with 9 bases between the two germline ends. Written as DNA, the CDR3 is TGCGCCAGCAGCCAAGTCACAGGGATGAACACTGAAGCTTTCTTT. This encodes CASSQVTGMNTEAFF.

This clonotype was counted only a few times. V usage is TRBV6-5 and J usage is TRBJ2-1, with 12 nucleotides matching TRBD2. From germline, CDR1 is MNHEY and CDR2 SVGAGI. The ends lost 3 bases at V and 4 bases at J; junction bases unmatched: 4. The CDR3 covers 16 residues. Here the CDR3 DNA reads TGTGCCAGCAGTTATTTAACTAGCGGGAGGTACAATGAGCAGTTCTTC. As protein: CASSYLTSGRYNEQFF.

In its sample, this clonotype was seen many times. This sequence joins TRBV29-1 and TRBJ1-1; D unresolved. Germline assignment: CDR1 SQVTM and CDR2 ANQGSEA. The CDR3 is 14 amino acids. V shed 1 base and J shed 3 bases, with 12 bases lying between them. The CDR3 region is CSVEVWARDTEAFF. In DNA, the CDR3 is TGCAGCGTTGAAGTTTGGGCAAGGGACACTGAAGCTTTCTTT.

This chain connects TRBV12-3 or TRBV12-4 to TRBJ2-5; D remains unclear. The V end was cut by 3 bases, the J end by 3 bases, with 8 bases between. This CDR3 contains 13 residues. This CDR3 is CASSFYWEETQYF. For the CDR3, the DNA is TGTGCCAGCAGTTTTTATTGGGAAGAGACCCAGTACTTC.

This clonotype came up many times. The genes are TRBV12-3 or TRBV12-4 and TRBJ2-5, with 9 bases fitting TRBD1. The length of the CDR3 is 18 residues. The V gene end was trimmed by 5 bases and the J gene end by 4 bases; junction bases not matched to a gene: 17. CDR3 in amino acids: CASSEPGQGSIRGETQYF. DNA of the CDR3: TGTGCCAGCAGTGAACCGGGACAGGGATCGATCCGTGGAGAGACCCAGTACTTC.

This clonotype was detected only a few times. The genes are TRBV20-1 and TRBJ2-7; D may be TRBD2 (5 bases). The CDR3 spans 12 residues. CDR1 is DFQATT and CDR2 is SNEGSKA in the germline V gene (reference sequence). Trimming removed 8 bases from V and 5 bases from J, with 16 bases in between. The CDR3 sequence: CSFPGTRNEQYF. The CDR3 DNA follows: TGCAGTTTCCCGGGAACCAGGAACGAGCAGTACTTC.

Concerning this clonotype itself: One end of the junction does not line up with germline, which may come from a read error. CDR3 bases: TGTGACATCAGTGAGGCTAGCGGAGAGCAGTTCTTC. Amino acid sequence: CDISEASGEQFF. The V gene is TRBV10-3, the J gene TRBJ2-1; 7 bases align to TRBD2. The CDR3 loop spans 12 amino acids. The germline gives CDR1 ENHRY, CDR2 SYGVKD.

This sequence joins TRBV20-1 and TRBJ2-7; TRBD2 aligns across 8 bases. This CDR3 contains 13 residues. V was pared by 5 bases and J by 3 bases, with 6 bases of the junction left unmatched. From germline, CDR1 is DFQATT and CDR2 SNEGSKA (reference sequence). The CDR3: CSAHSGVNYEQYF. The CDR3 nucleotides are TGCAGTGCTCATAGCGGGGTAAACTACGAGCAGTACTTC.

This clonotype was seen a handful of times. V and J are TRBV19 and TRBJ2-1; 10 bases fit TRBD2. This CDR3 region has 15 residues. Trimming removed 5 bases from V and 3 bases from J; junction bases left unmatched: 4. CDR1 is LNHDA, CDR2 SQIVND, per germline (reference sequence). The CDR3 bases are TGTGCCAGTAGTGACTGGACTAGCGGCTACAATGAGCAGTTCTTC. This gives the protein CASSDWTSGYNEQFF.

The J gene is TRBJ1-5, the V gene TRBV6-2 or TRBV6-3; TRBD1 might be the D (5 bases). V lost 1 base, J lost 4 bases, and 14 bases lay in between. CDR1 MNHEY and CDR2 SVGEGT come from the germline V gene. The CDR3 has 16 residues. The CDR3 reads CASSYFSRGSNQPQHF. In nucleotides, the CDR3 is TGTGCCAGCAGTTACTTCTCGCGGGGGTCGAATCAGCCCCAGCATTTT.

In its sample, this clonotype was seen many times. The V call is TRBV10-3, the J call TRBJ2-7; D is unclear. The CDR3 consists of 14 residues. Per germline, CDR1 ENHRY and CDR2 SYGVKD. V was shortened by 3 bases and J by 1 base, with 10 bases between the two germline ends. CDR3 nucleotides: TGTGCCATCAGTGAAATGGGGTATTCCTACGAGCAGTACTTC. As protein: CAISEMGYSYEQYF.

This clonotype was observed a few times. The gene calls are TRBV30 and TRBJ2-2; 11 nucleotides align to TRBD2. In germline, CDR1 is GTSNPN, CDR2 SVGIG (reference sequence). V dropped 3 bases and J dropped 1; count of bases not matched to a gene: 1. This CDR3 contains 15 residues. CDR3: CAWSGLAGNTGELFF. In DNA form, the CDR3 reads TGTGCCTGGAGCGGACTAGCGGGGAACACCGGGGAGCTGTTTTTT.

This clonotype showed up many times. At one boundary the junction diverges from the germline segment, which might be a read error. The chain uses TRBV7-7 and TRBJ2-3; 9 bases fit TRBD1. Germline V gives CDR1 SSHAT, CDR2 FNYEAQ (reference sequence). The length of the CDR3 is 15 residues. The DNA for the CDR3 is TGTGCTAGCAGCTTCGGGACAGGGAGCACAGATACGCAGTATTTT. Amino acid sequence: CASSFGTGSTDTQYF.

This clonotype appeared many times. V gene TRBV29-1 combines with J gene TRBJ2-1, with D maybe TRBD2 (6 bases). Trimming shortened V by 3 bases and J by 4 bases, and 16 bases separated the two germline ends. Germline CDR1 SQVTM, CDR2 ANQGSEA. The CDR3 sequence is 15 residues long. CDR3 nucleotides: TGCAGCGTTGACCCGGGCGGGAACCCTTACAATGAGCAGTTCTTC. This gives the protein CSVDPGGNPYNEQFF.

The V gene is TRBV5-1, the J gene TRBJ2-4; maybe TRBD2 (6 bases). Trimming shortened V by 4 bases and J by 15 bases, and 29 bases separated the two germline ends. The germline V gene has CDR1 SGHRS and CDR2 YFSETQ. This CDR3 contains 16 residues. The CDR3 here is CASSLLPAGAGRKLYF. In nucleotides, the CDR3 is TGCGCCAGCAGCCTTCTTCCCGCCGGGGCAGGGAGGAAGTTGTACTTC.

This clonotype has ten or more counts. V is TRBV12-3 or TRBV12-4 and J is TRBJ1-6, with a possible D match to TRBD1 (5 bases). The CDR3 is 14 residues long. Trimming took off 3 bases at V and 10 bases at J, with 13 bases between the two ends. This CDR3 reads CASSFGQPSSPLHF. DNA for the CDR3: TGTGCCAGCAGTTTCGGACAACCGAGCTCACCCCTCCACTTT.